The entry below gives a single T cell receptor (beta chain) sequence along with its context. Its antigen remains unidentified. No base-level quality is on record; no much larger clone is a single base apart. The sample is drawn from a study of T cells in Graves' hyperthyroidism and ophthalmopathy (dated by TCRdb to the late 2010s). Context from the whole study: Peripheral blood samples were taken at the time of initial diagnosis, prior to any treatment. The paper reports TCR Vbeta CDR3 sequencing of approximately 140 peripheral blood samples: approximately 41 ophthalmopathy, fewer than 80 hyperthyroidism and around 17 progressor patients. Prospective prediction of ophthalmopathy was tested in an independent validation cohort consisting of some 18 hyperthyroidism patients and more than 15 patients who later progressed to ophthalmopathy. After blood sampling, hyperthyroidism patients were treated with methimazole at a starting dose of 30 mg daily, and ophthalmopathy patients were treated with high-dose intravenous methylprednisolone. The roughly 91 discovery patients were randomly split 7:3 into training and test sets. A discovery cohort of fewer than 110 patients, approximately 45 with Graves' ophthalmopathy and fewer than 65 with stable Graves' hyperthyroidism, was used to find distinguishing TCR V-J signatures. In addition, the study compared T-cell repertoires in thyroid tissue and in blood from five to seven Graves' hyperthyroidism patients. The investigation overall reported the following: Blood samples also contained most of the expanded thyroid clonotypes (frequency above 0.001), which suggests that blood repertoires may reflect thyroid immune responses. No statistical method was used to set the sample size in advance, and investigators knew the group allocation. During validation, the model predicted progression to ophthalmopathy a median of roughly 7.1 months ahead of onset, with 60% to 71% sensitivity and more than 72% specificity. A 13 V-J signature model separated ophthalmopathy from stable hyperthyroidism, with roughly 88% sensitivity and 81.08% specificity in cross-validation and 80%/75% in testing.

Stable Graves' hyperthyroidism was defined as the absence of progression to ophthalmopathy over 18 months of follow-up. The hyperthyroidism patients were between 18 and 65 years old and newly diagnosed, with a disease duration of less than 2 months. Patients with uncontrolled infections, other autoimmune diseases, pregnancy or lactation were excluded. Diagnoses relied on clinical symptoms, serum thyroxine and TRAb, thyroid ultrasound and orbital computed tomography. PBMCs were separated from roughly 10 ml of fresh peripheral blood using Ficoll-Paque density gradient centrifugation. Trizol reagent was used to extract total RNA, and RNA quality was then checked on an Agilent 2100 Bioanalyzer. TCR beta CDR3 regions were amplified from RNA transcripts. A first-round RT-PCR of the TCR CDR3 used the HTBI primer set with the Qiagen OneStep RT-PCR kit. Libraries were constructed in a second round of multiplex PCR, after which size selection and purification were carried out. Sequencing of the libraries was done on an Illumina HiSeq2000 using paired-end 100 bp reads. In the source study's methods: Raw data were processed with SOAPnuke, discarding reads with adapters, uncalled bases, mean Phred below 15, or no exact constant-primer or identifier match. COPE v1.2.5 was used to merge high-quality paired reads, and clonotypes were defined as unique nucleotide sequences. MiTCR v1.1 was used to align clonotypes to the IMGT TRBV, TRBD and TRBJ reference segments. Analysis was restricted to V-J combinations with a frequency above 0.0001, which covered about 99% of repertoires. A TCS score was defined as the ratio between F50 (clonal expansion) and ExV (chaos), using BLOSUM62-based TCRdist between CDR3 peptides within each V-J. Welch's t-statistics and random forest reduced roughly 540 V-J features to 13, which were used in a naive Bayes classifier (R e1071). TCRdb reworked the public reads: Q25 trimming with fastp, MiXCR clone assembly, productive beta chains retained. CDR3 protein sequences are deduplicated, and each keeps its most common genes and DNA. TCRdb assigned the V and J calls; the authors' analysis was not used. This sample comprises about 740,000 distinct CDR3 sequences, 14% of them detected only once. 10% of the sample is taken by the ten largest.

From the cysteine up to the phenylalanine, the CDR3 has a length of 14 residues. The retained sequence is limited to the CDR3, 42 bases, with the frame set at the first base. Via the germline V gene (reference sequence), CDR1 is LNHDA and CDR2 SQIVND. V sheds 4 bases and J sheds 0 bases, leaving 8 bases between their ends. Specimen: blood. The TCR was taken from a woman younger than 30 with Graves' hyperthyroidism. The V and J genes are TRBV19 and TRBJ2-3; a tentative D call is TRBD2 (6 bases match). The DNA reads as follows: TGTGCCAGTAGTACTAGCGCAAGCACAGATACGCAGTATTTT. The resulting protein is CASSTSASTDTQYF.